This T cell receptor beta chain originates from a study of cytomegalovirus exposure and HLA in healthy donors. The records do not include a CMV serostatus for this donor. Comments on this clone: The antigen is unknown.

CDR3 length equals 14 residues. The germline V gene has CDR1 SGDLS and CDR2 YYNGEE. Germline trimming cut 3 bases from V and 7 bases from J; bases unmatched to any gene: 7. Study-wide results and limits: The authors enumerated roughly 160 TCR beta chains as linked to cytomegalovirus. Usually a TCR sequence was rare, but some public TCRs were found in many donors. When the data were analyzed later, several of the most significant clusters appeared to be linked to common viral pathogens.

The PCR made use of 60 Vbeta and 13 Jbeta primers. Repertoires were generated with immunoSEQ multiplex PCR, while TCRdb's copy carries only in-frame clones and drops some. The table lists fewer than 150,000 clones, approximately 60% of them singletons. The receptor's source is a human donor in good health. What was sequenced was PBMCs. The chain uses TRBV9 and TRBJ2-1; 7 positions agree with TRBD2. CDR3 sequence reads: CASSALAERNEQFF. CDR3 bases: TGTGCCAGCAGCGCCCTAGCGGAGCGGAATGAGCAGTTCTTC.